A selection of T cell receptor beta chains follows, all from one sample in a study of T cells in Graves' hyperthyroidism and ophthalmopathy. TCRdb fed the multiplex PCR reads into MiXCR, producing one record per CDR3 protein. The repertoire has fewer than 450,000 distinct CDR3 sequences, around a sixth of them found once; the top ten carry about 38%. Sequencing input: blood. The receptors were sampled from a man aged 18 to 29 with Graves' ophthalmopathy. Both conserved end residues are part of each CDR3. The order of the fields is clone size, D gene, V gene, J gene, CDR3 DNA, CDR3 protein. The D gene is left open where the match is weak. Clone size is given for some rows only: seen once, a few or many times, or a class if the clone is expanded.

clone_size: many; d_call: TRBD2; v_call: TRBV3-1; j_call: TRBJ2-5; cdr3_nt: TGTGCCAGCATCCGGCGGGGGGTCCAAGAGACCCAGTACTTC; cdr3_aa: CASIRRGVQETQYF
clone_size: .; d_call: .; v_call: TRBV20-1; j_call: TRBJ1-4; cdr3_nt: TGCAGTGTGGGGAGGGAAAAACTGTTTTTT; cdr3_aa: CSVGREKLFF
clone_size: many; d_call: .; v_call: TRBV2; j_call: TRBJ2-7; cdr3_nt: TGTGCCAGCAGTGATCGGGGGTTTGAGCAGTACTTC; cdr3_aa: CASSDRGFEQYF
clone_size: few; d_call: .; v_call: TRBV4-1; j_call: TRBJ1-1; cdr3_nt: TGCGCCAGCAGCCGCCTCGGGGGGAACACTGAAGCTTTCTTT; cdr3_aa: CASSRLGGNTEAFF
clone_size: .; d_call: .; v_call: TRBV19; j_call: TRBJ2-2; cdr3_nt: TGTGCCAGTAACCGTTTAGGGAAGGCCGGGGAGCTGTTTTTT; cdr3_aa: CASNRLGKAGELFF
clone_size: many; d_call: .; v_call: TRBV5-1; j_call: TRBJ2-1; cdr3_nt: TGCGCCAGCAGCACGGGACTGGACAAGGGGGAGCAGTTCTTC; cdr3_aa: CASSTGLDKGEQFF
clone_size: many; d_call: .; v_call: TRBV5-1; j_call: TRBJ2-3; cdr3_nt: TGTGCCAGCAGTTCAGGAGGGCGCACAGATACGCAGTATTTT; cdr3_aa: CASSSGGRTDTQYF
clone_size: few; d_call: TRBD1; v_call: TRBV6-1; j_call: TRBJ2-1; cdr3_nt: TGTGCCATCACCGCTCTGGACAGGGGGTACTACAATGAGCAGTTCTTC; cdr3_aa: CAITALDRGYYNEQFF
clone_size: .; d_call: .; v_call: TRBV29-1; j_call: TRBJ1-2; cdr3_nt: TGCAGCGTTGAACGCAGGGACTATGGCTACACCTTC; cdr3_aa: CSVERRDYGYTF
clone_size: .; d_call: .; v_call: TRBV7-8; j_call: TRBJ2-7; cdr3_nt: TGTGCCAGCAGCTTAGACACCCCTGGCGAGCAGTACTTC; cdr3_aa: CASSLDTPGEQYF
clone_size: .; d_call: .; v_call: TRBV5-1; j_call: TRBJ1-2; cdr3_nt: TGCGCCAGCAGCTTGGGCCGGGGGGACAATAACTATGGCTACACCTTC; cdr3_aa: CASSLGRGDNNYGYTF
clone_size: few; d_call: .; v_call: TRBV13; j_call: TRBJ2-7; cdr3_nt: TGTGCCAGCAGCTTAGGGCCAGTCTCCTACGAGCAGTACTTC; cdr3_aa: CASSLGPVSYEQYF
clone_size: many; d_call: .; v_call: TRBV2; j_call: TRBJ2-1; cdr3_nt: TGTGCCAGCAGCCCGGGACTGAGCTCCTACAATGAGCAGTTCTTC; cdr3_aa: CASSPGLSSYNEQFF
clone_size: many; d_call: .; v_call: TRBV5-5; j_call: TRBJ1-5; cdr3_nt: TGTGCCAGCAGCTTGGGCGGATATCAGCCCCAGCATTTT; cdr3_aa: CASSLGGYQPQHF
clone_size: few; d_call: TRBD2; v_call: TRBV7-9; j_call: TRBJ2-3; cdr3_nt: TGTGCCAGCAGACACACTAGCGGGGGGTTGGGGACAGATACGCAGTATTTT; cdr3_aa: CASRHTSGGLGTDTQYF
clone_size: many; d_call: .; v_call: TRBV5-1; j_call: TRBJ1-6; cdr3_nt: TGCGCCAGCAGCTCCCGGGGGCAGAATTCACCCCTCCACTTT; cdr3_aa: CASSSRGQNSPLHF
clone_size: .; d_call: .; v_call: TRBV9; j_call: TRBJ1-6; cdr3_nt: TGTGCCAGCAGCGTAGTTCAGGCTAATTCACCCCTCCACTTT; cdr3_aa: CASSVVQANSPLHF
clone_size: few; d_call: .; v_call: TRBV6-1; j_call: TRBJ1-5; cdr3_nt: TGTGCCAGCAGCCCCCCCCTGACGGTTAGCAATCAGCCCCAGCATTTT; cdr3_aa: CASSPPLTVSNQPQHF
clone_size: many; d_call: TRBD2; v_call: TRBV6-1; j_call: TRBJ2-7; cdr3_nt: TGTGCCAGCGGGAAGGACGGCCGCTTGGGAGGGGAGCAGTACTTC; cdr3_aa: CASGKDGRLGGEQYF
clone_size: many; d_call: .; v_call: TRBV11-2; j_call: TRBJ1-6; cdr3_nt: TGTGCCAGCAGCTCAGAACCGGGACATACTAATTCACCCCTCCACTTT; cdr3_aa: CASSSEPGHTNSPLHF
clone_size: .; d_call: .; v_call: TRBV19; j_call: TRBJ1-1; cdr3_nt: TGTGCCAGTAGTATAGCTAGGATGAACACTGAAGCTTTCTTT; cdr3_aa: CASSIARMNTEAFF
clone_size: many; d_call: .; v_call: TRBV28; j_call: TRBJ1-1; cdr3_nt: TGTGCCAGCAGCCCTCCGGTCAGGAACACTGAAGCTTTCTTT; cdr3_aa: CASSPPVRNTEAFF
clone_size: .; d_call: TRBD1; v_call: TRBV29-1; j_call: TRBJ2-7; cdr3_nt: TGCAGCGTTGAAGAACTCCGTGAGGGGGCTAGATCTAAGCAGTACTTC; cdr3_aa: CSVEELREGARSKQYF
clone_size: .; d_call: .; v_call: TRBV19; j_call: TRBJ2-1; cdr3_nt: TGTGCCAGTAGTATCGTCCCAGACAGCCTGGGGAATGAGCAGTTCTTC; cdr3_aa: CASSIVPDSLGNEQFF
clone_size: few; d_call: TRBD1; v_call: TRBV5-1; j_call: TRBJ2-5; cdr3_nt: TGCGCCAGCGCCCTTAGTCAGGGGGTTTTTGGCGAGACCCAGTACTTC; cdr3_aa: CASALSQGVFGETQYF
clone_size: many; d_call: .; v_call: TRBV11-2; j_call: TRBJ1-6; cdr3_nt: TGTGCCAGCAGCTTCGGGTCAGAGAAGGGTTCACCCCTCCACTTT; cdr3_aa: CASSFGSEKGSPLHF
clone_size: many; d_call: TRBD1; v_call: TRBV20-1; j_call: TRBJ1-2; cdr3_nt: TGCAGTGCTCCAGCGGGACAGGGGCAAATTTTAAACTATGGCTACACCTTC; cdr3_aa: CSAPAGQGQILNYGYTF
clone_size: many; d_call: TRBD1; v_call: TRBV3-1; j_call: TRBJ2-7; cdr3_nt: TGTGCCAGCAGCCAAGCCGGGACAGGAACCTACGAGCAGTACTTC; cdr3_aa: CASSQAGTGTYEQYF
clone_size: many; d_call: .; v_call: TRBV28; j_call: TRBJ1-3; cdr3_nt: TGTGCCAGCAGACCCTCTGGACAGCTCTCTGGAAACACCATATATTTT; cdr3_aa: CASRPSGQLSGNTIYF
clone_size: few; d_call: TRBD2; v_call: TRBV4-1; j_call: TRBJ2-7; cdr3_nt: TGCGCCAGCAGCCCGAGTCATAGCGGGGGATCCTACGAGCAGTACTTC; cdr3_aa: CASSPSHSGGSYEQYF
clone_size: few; d_call: .; v_call: TRBV15; j_call: TRBJ1-1; cdr3_nt: TGTGCCACCGAAGGAGGCACTGAAGCTTTCTTT; cdr3_aa: CATEGGTEAFF
clone_size: few; d_call: TRBD2; v_call: TRBV6-1; j_call: TRBJ2-1; cdr3_nt: TGTGCCAGCAGTTCCTTTAGCGGGTACGGTGAAGATGAGCAGTTCTTC; cdr3_aa: CASSSFSGYGEDEQFF
clone_size: .; d_call: .; v_call: TRBV12-3/TRBV12-4; j_call: TRBJ2-3; cdr3_nt: TGTGCCAGCAGCTATTCACGACTTCGCACAGATACGCAGTATTTT; cdr3_aa: CASSYSRLRTDTQYF
clone_size: .; d_call: TRBD2; v_call: TRBV7-3; j_call: TRBJ2-3; cdr3_nt: TGTGCCAGCAGCTTAGGTTCTAGCGGGGGGGCCGTAGATACGCAGTATTTT; cdr3_aa: CASSLGSSGGAVDTQYF
clone_size: many; d_call: TRBD2; v_call: TRBV2; j_call: TRBJ2-1; cdr3_nt: TGTGCCAGCAGTGATAGCGGGCCCTACAATGAGCAGTTCTTC; cdr3_aa: CASSDSGPYNEQFF